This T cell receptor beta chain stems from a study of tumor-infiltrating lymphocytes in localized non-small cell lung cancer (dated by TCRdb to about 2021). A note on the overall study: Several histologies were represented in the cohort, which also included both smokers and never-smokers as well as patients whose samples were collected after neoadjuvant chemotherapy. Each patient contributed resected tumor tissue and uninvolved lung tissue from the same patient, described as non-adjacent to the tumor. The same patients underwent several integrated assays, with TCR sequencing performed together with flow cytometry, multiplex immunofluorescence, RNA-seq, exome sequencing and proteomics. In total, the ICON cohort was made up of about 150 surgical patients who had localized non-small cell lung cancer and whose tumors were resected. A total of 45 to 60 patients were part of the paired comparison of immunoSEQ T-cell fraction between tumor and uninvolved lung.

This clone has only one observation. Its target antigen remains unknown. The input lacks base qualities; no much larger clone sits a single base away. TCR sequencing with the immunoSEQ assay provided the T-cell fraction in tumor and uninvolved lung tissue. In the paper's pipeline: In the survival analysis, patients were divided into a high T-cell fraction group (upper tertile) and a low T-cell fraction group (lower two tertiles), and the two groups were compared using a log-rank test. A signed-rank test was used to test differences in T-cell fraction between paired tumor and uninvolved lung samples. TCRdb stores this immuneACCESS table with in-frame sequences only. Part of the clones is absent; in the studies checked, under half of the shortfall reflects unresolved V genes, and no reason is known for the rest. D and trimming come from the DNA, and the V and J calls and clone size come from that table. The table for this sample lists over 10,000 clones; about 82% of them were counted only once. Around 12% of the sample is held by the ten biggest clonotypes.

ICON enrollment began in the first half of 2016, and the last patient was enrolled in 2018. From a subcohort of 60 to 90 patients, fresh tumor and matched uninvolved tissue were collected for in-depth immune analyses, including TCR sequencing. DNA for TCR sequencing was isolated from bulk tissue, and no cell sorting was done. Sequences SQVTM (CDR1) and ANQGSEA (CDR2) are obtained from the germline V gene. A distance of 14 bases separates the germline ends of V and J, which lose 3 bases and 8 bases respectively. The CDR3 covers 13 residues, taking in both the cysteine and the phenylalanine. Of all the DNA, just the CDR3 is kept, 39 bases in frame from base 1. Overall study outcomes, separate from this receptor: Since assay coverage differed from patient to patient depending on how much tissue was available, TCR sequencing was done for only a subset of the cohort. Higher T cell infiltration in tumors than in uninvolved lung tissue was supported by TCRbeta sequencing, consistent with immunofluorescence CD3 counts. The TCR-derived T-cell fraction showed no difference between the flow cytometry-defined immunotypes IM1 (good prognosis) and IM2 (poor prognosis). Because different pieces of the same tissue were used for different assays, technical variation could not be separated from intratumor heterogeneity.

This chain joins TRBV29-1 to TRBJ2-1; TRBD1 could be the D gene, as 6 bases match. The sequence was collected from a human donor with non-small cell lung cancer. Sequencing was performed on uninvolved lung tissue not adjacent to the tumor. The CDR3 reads CSVDRKGVHEQFF. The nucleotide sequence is TGCAGCGTTGATAGGAAGGGGGTGCATGAGCAGTTCTTC.